This section outlines one T cell receptor beta chain sequence together with its context. This specimen comes from a study of long-term antiretroviral therapy in people with HIV. Researchers ran immunoSEQ v3.0 at survey level. TCRdb's copy holds only in-frame clones and misses some; the assay was immunoSEQ multiplex PCR. The data contain tens of thousands of clones, approximately 95% of them seen just once; the ten biggest clones take up about 8%. Germline V gene sequence: CDR1 MNHNY, CDR2 SVGAGI (reference sequence). The CDR3 sequence is 16 residues long. Trimming removed 6 bases at V and 4 bases at J, with 19 bases between. Specimens carried roughly 0.9-10 million cryopreserved PBMC before DNA extraction.

The sequences come from unsorted PBMCs, collected 5.3 years after starting antiretroviral therapy. The gene calls are TRBV6-6 and TRBJ2-1; D uncertain. This TCR derives from a man aged 30 to 39 with HIV. This CDR3 is CASSPSGWTVYNEQFF. In DNA, the CDR3 is TGTGCCAGCAGCCCCTCCGGCTGGACGGTATACAATGAGCAGTTCTTC.